Reported below is one T cell receptor beta chain. The sample is drawn from a study of blood T cell repertoires in COVID-19. Overall study: From T cells, B-cell-depleted T cells, or PBMCs came the material, which was cDNA or gDNA.

Assay used: immunoSEQ multiplex PCR; TCRdb lists only in-frame clones, some missing. Of 300,000 to 350,000 clones listed, roughly 89% are singletons. The sequence came from a woman in her late teens or twenties with acute COVID-19. The source material was PBMCs or T cells enriched from blood (not recorded which).

CDR3 bases: TGTGCCAGCAGTGATCTAGCGGGAGGGGTATACGAGCAGTACTTC. Amino acids: CASSDLAGGVYEQYF. V and J are TRBV2 and TRBJ2-7, with 12 nucleotides matching TRBD2. Germline-derived CDR1 and CDR2 are SNHLY and FYNNEI. With 3 bases clipped from V and 4 bases from J, the junction kept 4 bases outside the gene matches. CDR3 size: 15 residues.